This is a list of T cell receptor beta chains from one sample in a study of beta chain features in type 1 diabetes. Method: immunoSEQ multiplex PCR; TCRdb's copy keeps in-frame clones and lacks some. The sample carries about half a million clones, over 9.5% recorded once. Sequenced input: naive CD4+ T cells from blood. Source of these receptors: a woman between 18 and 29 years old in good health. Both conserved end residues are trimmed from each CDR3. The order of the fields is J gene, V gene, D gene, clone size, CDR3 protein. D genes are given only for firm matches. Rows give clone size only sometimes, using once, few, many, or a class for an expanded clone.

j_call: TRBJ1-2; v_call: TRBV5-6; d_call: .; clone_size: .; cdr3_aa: ASSLSGYGYT
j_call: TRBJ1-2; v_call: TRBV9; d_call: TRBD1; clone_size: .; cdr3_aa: ASSDKRQGEYGYT
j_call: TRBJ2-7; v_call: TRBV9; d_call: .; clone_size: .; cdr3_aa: ASSVGVLRGPYEQY
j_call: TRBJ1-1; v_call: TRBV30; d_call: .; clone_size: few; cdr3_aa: AWSVIGGTEAF
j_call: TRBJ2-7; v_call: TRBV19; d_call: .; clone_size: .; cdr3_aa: ASSIVGTASYEQY
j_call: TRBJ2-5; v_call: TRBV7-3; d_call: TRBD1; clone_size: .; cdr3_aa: ASSPGQTQETQY
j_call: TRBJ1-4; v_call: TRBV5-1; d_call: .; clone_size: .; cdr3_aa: ASSQGPTNEKLF
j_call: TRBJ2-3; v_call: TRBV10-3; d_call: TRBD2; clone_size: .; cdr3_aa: AISRTSGRASTDTQY
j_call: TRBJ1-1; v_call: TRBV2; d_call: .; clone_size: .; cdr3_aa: ASSEQGNTEAF
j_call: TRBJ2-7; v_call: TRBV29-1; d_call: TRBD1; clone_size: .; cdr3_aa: SAETGAPYEQY
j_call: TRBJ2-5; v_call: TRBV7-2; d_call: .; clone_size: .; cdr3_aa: ASRPTSQETQY
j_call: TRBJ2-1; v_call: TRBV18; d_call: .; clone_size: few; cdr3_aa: ASSPGLDGYNEQF
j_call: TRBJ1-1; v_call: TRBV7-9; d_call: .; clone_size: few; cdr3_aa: ASSLGQHTEAF
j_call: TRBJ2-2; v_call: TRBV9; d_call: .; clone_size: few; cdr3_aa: ASSASGELF
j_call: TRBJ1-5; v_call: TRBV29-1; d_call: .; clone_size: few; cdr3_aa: SVTQGISNQPQH
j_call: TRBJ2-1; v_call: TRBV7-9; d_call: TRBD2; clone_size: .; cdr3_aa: ASSLFALAGQEQF
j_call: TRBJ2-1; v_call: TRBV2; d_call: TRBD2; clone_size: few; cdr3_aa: ASISSGSRYNEQF
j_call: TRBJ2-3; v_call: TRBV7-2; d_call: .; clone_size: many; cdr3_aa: ASSLARATDTQY
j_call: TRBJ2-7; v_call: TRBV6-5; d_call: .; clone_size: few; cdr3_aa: ASSPGHHEQY
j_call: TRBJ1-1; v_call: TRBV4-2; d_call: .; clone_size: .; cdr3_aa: ACAGRSEAF
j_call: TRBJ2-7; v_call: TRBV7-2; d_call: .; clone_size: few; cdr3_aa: ASSLPPILYEQY
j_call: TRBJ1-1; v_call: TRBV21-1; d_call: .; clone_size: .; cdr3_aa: ASSAGHQNTEAF
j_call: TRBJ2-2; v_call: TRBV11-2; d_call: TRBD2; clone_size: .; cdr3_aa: ASSSTSGATNTGELF
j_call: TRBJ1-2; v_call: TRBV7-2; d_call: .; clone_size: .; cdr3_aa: ASSLDRGPNYGYT
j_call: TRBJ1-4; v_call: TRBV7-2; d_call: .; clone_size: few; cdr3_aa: ASSSWGRGLNEKLF
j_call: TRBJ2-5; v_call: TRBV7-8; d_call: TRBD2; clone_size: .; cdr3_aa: ASSLVQGGRPGETQY
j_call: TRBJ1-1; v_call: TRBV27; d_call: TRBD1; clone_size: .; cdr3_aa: ASSRTGTAF
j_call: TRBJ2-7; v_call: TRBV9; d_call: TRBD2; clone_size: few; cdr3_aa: ASSPGPLAGGYEQY
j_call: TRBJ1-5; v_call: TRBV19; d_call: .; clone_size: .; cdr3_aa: ASSRIPQDGQH
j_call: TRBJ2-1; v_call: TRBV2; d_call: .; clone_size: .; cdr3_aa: ASLPTRSSYNEQF
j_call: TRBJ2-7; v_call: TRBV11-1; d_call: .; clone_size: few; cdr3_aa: ASSLISSYEQY
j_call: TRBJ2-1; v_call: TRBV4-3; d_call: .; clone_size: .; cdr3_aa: ASSQDMGHRYNEQF
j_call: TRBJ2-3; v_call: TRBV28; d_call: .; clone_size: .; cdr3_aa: ASSPRNTQY
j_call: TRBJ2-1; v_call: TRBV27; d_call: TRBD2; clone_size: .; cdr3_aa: ASIRFGGSSYNEQF
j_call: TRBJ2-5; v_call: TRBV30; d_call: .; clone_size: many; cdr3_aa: AWDSAEETQY
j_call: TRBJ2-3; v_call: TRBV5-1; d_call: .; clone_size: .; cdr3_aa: ASSWGWQGSTDTQY
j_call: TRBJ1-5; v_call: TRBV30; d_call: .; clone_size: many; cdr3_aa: AWSRQGNQPQH
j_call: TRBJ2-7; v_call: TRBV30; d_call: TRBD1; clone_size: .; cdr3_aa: AWSPDRDRYEQY
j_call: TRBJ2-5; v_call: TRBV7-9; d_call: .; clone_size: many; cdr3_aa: ASTPGAAQETQY
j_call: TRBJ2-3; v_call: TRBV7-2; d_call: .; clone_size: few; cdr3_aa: ASSLGVMGDTQY
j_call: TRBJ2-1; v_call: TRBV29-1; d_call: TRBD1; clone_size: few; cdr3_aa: SVEDPTGRTYNEQF
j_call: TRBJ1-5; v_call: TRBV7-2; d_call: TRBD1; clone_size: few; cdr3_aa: ASSFTGQGASQPQH
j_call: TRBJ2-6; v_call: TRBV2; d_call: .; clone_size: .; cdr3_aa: ASLSGANVLT
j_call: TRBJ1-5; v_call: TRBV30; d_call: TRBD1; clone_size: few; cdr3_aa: AWSFGQGALEPQH
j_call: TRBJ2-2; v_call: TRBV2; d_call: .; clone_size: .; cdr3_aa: ASRTGELF
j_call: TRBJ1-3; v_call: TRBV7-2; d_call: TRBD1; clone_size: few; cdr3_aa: ASSLRQGASSGNTIY
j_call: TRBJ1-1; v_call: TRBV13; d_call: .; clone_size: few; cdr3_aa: ASSHSTDPMNTEAF
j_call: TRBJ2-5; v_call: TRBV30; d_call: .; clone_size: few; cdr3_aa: AWSVGWRGETQY
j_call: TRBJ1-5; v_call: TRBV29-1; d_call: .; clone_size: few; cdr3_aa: SVTGQGFNQPQH
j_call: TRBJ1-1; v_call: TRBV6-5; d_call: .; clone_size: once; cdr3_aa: ASSYRRENTEAF
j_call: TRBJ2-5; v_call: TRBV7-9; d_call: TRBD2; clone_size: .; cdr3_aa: ASGLAGGQETQY
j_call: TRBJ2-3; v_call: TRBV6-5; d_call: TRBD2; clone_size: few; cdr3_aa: ASSRTSGRWDTQY
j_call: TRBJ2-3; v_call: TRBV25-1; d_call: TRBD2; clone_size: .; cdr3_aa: ASRPRGLAGSTDTQY
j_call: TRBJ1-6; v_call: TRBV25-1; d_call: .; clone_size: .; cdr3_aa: ASSSGNSPLH
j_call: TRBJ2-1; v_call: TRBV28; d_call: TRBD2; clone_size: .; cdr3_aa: AEAGPYNEQF
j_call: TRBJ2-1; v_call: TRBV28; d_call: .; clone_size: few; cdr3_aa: ASSTSIVEQF
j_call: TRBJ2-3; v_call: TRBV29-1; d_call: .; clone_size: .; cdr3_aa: SARTDTQY